Listed below are T cell receptor beta chains from one sample, sequenced in a study of cytomegalovirus exposure and HLA in healthy donors. Assay used: immunoSEQ multiplex PCR; TCRdb lists only in-frame clones, some missing. The table records 160,000 or so clones, about two thirds of them present only once. The sequencing input was PBMCs. All receptors come from a woman aged 30 to 39 in good health and CMV-seronegative. The CDR3 runs from the conserved cysteine through the conserved F or W. D genes are given only for firm matches. Some rows mark clone size as missing; the rest say once, few, many or name a class of expanded clone.

size	V	J	D	DNA	CDR3
NA	TRBV6-5	TRBJ1-2	TRBD1	TGTGCCAGCAGTTTCTTTCGGGGGACAGTTTATGGCTACACCTTC	CASSFFRGTVYGYTF
NA	TRBV27	TRBJ2-7	NA	TGTGCCAGCAGTCGTGGCGGGCTCACTGACGAGCAGTACTTC	CASSRGGLTDEQYF
NA	TRBV9	TRBJ1-2	NA	TGTGCCAGCAGCGGACAGACCAGTTTCTATGGCTACACCTTC	CASSGQTSFYGYTF
NA	TRBV30	TRBJ2-7	NA	TGTGCCTGGTCCCCCGGGACAAACTACGAGCAGTACTTC	CAWSPGTNYEQYF
NA	TRBV7-2	TRBJ2-5	TRBD1	TGTGCCAGCAGCTTGGGGGACAGCAGGGTAGAGACCCAGTACTTC	CASSLGDSRVETQYF
once	TRBV28	TRBJ1-2	TRBD1	TGTGCCAGCAGTTTGCAGGGGGTTGGCTACACCTTC	CASSLQGVGYTF
few	TRBV2	TRBJ1-5	NA	TGTGCCAGCAGGGAGGAAAGCAATCAGCCCCAGCATTTT	CASREESNQPQHF
few	TRBV18	TRBJ1-5	TRBD1	TGTGCCAGCTCACCTGGACAGGGGACCCATCAGCCCCAGCATTTT	CASSPGQGTHQPQHF
few	TRBV5-4	TRBJ1-1	NA	TGTGCCAGCAGCTTGGGGGCAGGGAACACTGAAGCTTTCTTT	CASSLGAGNTEAFF
NA	TRBV4-3	TRBJ2-1	NA	TGCGCCAGCAGCCAAGATATCAGTGTTTCCCCTTTCAATGAGCAGTTCTTC	CASSQDISVSPFNEQFF
few	TRBV6-6	TRBJ1-1	NA	TGTGCCAGCAGAGGAGTGGCCGGGAGCACTGAAGCTTTCTTT	CASRGVAGSTEAFF
NA	TRBV7-9	TRBJ1-2	NA	TGTGCCAGCAGTCCACGGGGCTATGGCTACACCTTC	CASSPRGYGYTF
NA	TRBV7-2	TRBJ2-7	NA	TGTGCCAGCAGCTCGGACACTTCCTACGAGCAGTACTTC	CASSSDTSYEQYF
NA	TRBV7-9	TRBJ1-1	TRBD1	TGTGCCAGCAGCTTCGAGGGGGTAGGGGGCGCAGAGGACACTGAAGCTTTCTTT	CASSFEGVGGAEDTEAFF
NA	TRBV10-3	TRBJ1-5	NA	TGTGCCATCAGTGAGTCCGGGAACCAGCCCCAGCATTTT	CAISESGNQPQHF
NA	TRBV28	TRBJ2-5	NA	TGTGCCAGCAGTAGTGGCGAGACCCAGTACTTC	CASSSGETQYF
NA	TRBV2	TRBJ2-7	TRBD1	TGTGCCAGCAGTTTACGGGACAGGGCCTCCTACGAGCAGTACTTC	CASSLRDRASYEQYF
NA	TRBV19	TRBJ2-7	NA	TGTGCCAGTAGTATCCAGGGAATTGCCTACGAGCAGTACTTC	CASSIQGIAYEQYF
once	TRBV7-9	TRBJ1-1	TRBD1	TGTGCCAGCAGCAGGGACAGGGGCACTGAAGCTTTCTTT	CASSRDRGTEAFF
NA	TRBV25-1	TRBJ2-7	TRBD1	TGTGCCAGCAGTGAGAACAAACAGGGGAGAATCTACGAGCAGTACTTC	CASSENKQGRIYEQYF
NA	TRBV2	TRBJ2-7	NA	TGTGCCAGCAGTTGGACAGCCGTCGAGCAGTACTTC	CASSWTAVEQYF
NA	TRBV2	TRBJ2-3	NA	TGTGCCAGCAGTGGGGGCGATACGCAGTATTTT	CASSGGDTQYF
NA	TRBV10-3	TRBJ2-6	NA	TGTGCCATCAGTGCATCCATCTCTGGGGCCAACGTCCTGACTTTC	CAISASISGANVLTF
NA	TRBV27	TRBJ2-3	TRBD2	TGTGCCAGTTCCCCGAGGTTAGCGGGAGGCACAGATACGCAGTATTTT	CASSPRLAGGTDTQYF
few	TRBV5-1	TRBJ2-1	NA	TGCGCCAGCAGCTTTCAGGGAGGATTCAATGAGCAGTTCTTC	CASSFQGGFNEQFF
once	TRBV29-1	TRBJ1-1	TRBD1	TGCAGCGGCATGGACAGGGGGGTAGCTGAAGCTTTCTTT	CSGMDRGVAEAFF
NA	TRBV5-1	TRBJ2-1	TRBD1	TGCGCCAGCAGCTTGGGTGGACAGGGCAGTTATGAGCAGTTCTTC	CASSLGGQGSYEQFF
NA	TRBV7-9	TRBJ2-4	NA	TGTGCCAGCAGCTTCAACACAGGGAACATTCAGTACTTC	CASSFNTGNIQYF
NA	TRBV5-1	TRBJ2-5	TRBD2	TGCGCCAGCAGCTTGGCCGGACTAGAAGAGACCCAGTACTTC	CASSLAGLEETQYF
NA	TRBV10-3	TRBJ1-5	NA	TGTGCCATCAGTGAACGGGACTATAGCAATCAGCCCCAGCATTTT	CAISERDYSNQPQHF
few	TRBV9	TRBJ2-1	TRBD2	TGTGCCAGCAGCGTAGCTACTGGGCGGGAGAGTTACAATGAGCAGTTCTTC	CASSVATGRESYNEQFF
NA	TRBV4-3	TRBJ2-1	NA	TGCGCCAGCAGCCGCGACAGCTCCTACAATGAGCAGTTCTTC	CASSRDSSYNEQFF
NA	TRBV9	TRBJ2-5	NA	TGTGCCAGCAGCCCCGTGGGAACGGGGGAGACCCAGTACTTC	CASSPVGTGETQYF
few	TRBV6-6	TRBJ2-1	TRBD2	TGTGCCAGCAGTCGCCCGACTAGCTTGAGGGACAATGAGCAGTTCTTC	CASSRPTSLRDNEQFF
NA	TRBV7-3	TRBJ2-5	TRBD2	TGTGCCAGCAGCTCGGGACTAGCGGGGGTTGAGGGAGAGACCCAGTACTTC	CASSSGLAGVEGETQYF
NA	TRBV7-8	TRBJ2-2	TRBD2	TGTGCCAGCAGCGTAGGACTAGCGGGAACCGGGGAGCTGTTTTTT	CASSVGLAGTGELFF
few	TRBV4-2	TRBJ1-2	NA	TGTGCCAGCAGCCAAGATTGGGCAGCTAACTATGGCTACACCTTC	CASSQDWAANYGYTF
NA	TRBV15	TRBJ1-5	NA	TGTGCCACCAGCAGAACAGACAGAGCCTATCAGCCCCAGCATTTT	CATSRTDRAYQPQHF
NA	TRBV7-2	TRBJ1-1	NA	TGTGCCAGCAGCTACTATTCCGGCGGGGAGTCCTTT	CASSYYSGGESF
NA	TRBV25-1	TRBJ2-5	NA	TGTGCCAGCAGTGAAGAGGGGGGGGGTGAAGAGACCCAGTACTTC	CASSEEGGGEETQYF
once	TRBV28	TRBJ2-1	NA	TGTGCCAGCACCCCCCGTTTTGGGCAGATCGTACACAATGAGCAGTTCTTC	CASTPRFGQIVHNEQFF
NA	TRBV2	TRBJ2-3	NA	TGTGCCAGCAGTGACGACTACGGGGCAGATACGCAGTATTTT	CASSDDYGADTQYF
few	TRBV7-9	TRBJ2-2	TRBD1	TGTGCCAGCAGACCCGGGACAGGGCTTTGGACCGGGGAGCTGTTTTTT	CASRPGTGLWTGELFF
few	TRBV6-1	TRBJ2-6	TRBD1	TGTGCCAGCTTCCGTGATCCTGGGACAGTTGCCGTCCTGACTTTC	CASFRDPGTVAVLTF
once	TRBV9	TRBJ2-5	NA	TGTGCCAGCACGCCAAGGGGCCTCATCGTAGAAGCCCAGTACTTC	CASTPRGLIVEAQYF